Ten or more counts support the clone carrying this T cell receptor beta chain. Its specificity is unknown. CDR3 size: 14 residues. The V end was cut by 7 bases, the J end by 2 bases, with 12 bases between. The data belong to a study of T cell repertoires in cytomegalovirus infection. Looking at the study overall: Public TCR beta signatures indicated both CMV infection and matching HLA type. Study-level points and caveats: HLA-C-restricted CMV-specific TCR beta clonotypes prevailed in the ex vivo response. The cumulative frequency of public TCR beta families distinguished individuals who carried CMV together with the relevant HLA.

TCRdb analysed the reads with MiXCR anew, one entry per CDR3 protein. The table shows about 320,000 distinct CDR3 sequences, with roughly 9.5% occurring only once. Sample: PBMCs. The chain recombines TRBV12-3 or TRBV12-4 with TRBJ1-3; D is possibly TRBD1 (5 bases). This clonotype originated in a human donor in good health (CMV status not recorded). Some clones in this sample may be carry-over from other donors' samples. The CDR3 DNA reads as TGTGCCAGCACACGGAGGGGAGCTGGAAACACCATATATTTT. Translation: CASTRRGAGNTIYF.